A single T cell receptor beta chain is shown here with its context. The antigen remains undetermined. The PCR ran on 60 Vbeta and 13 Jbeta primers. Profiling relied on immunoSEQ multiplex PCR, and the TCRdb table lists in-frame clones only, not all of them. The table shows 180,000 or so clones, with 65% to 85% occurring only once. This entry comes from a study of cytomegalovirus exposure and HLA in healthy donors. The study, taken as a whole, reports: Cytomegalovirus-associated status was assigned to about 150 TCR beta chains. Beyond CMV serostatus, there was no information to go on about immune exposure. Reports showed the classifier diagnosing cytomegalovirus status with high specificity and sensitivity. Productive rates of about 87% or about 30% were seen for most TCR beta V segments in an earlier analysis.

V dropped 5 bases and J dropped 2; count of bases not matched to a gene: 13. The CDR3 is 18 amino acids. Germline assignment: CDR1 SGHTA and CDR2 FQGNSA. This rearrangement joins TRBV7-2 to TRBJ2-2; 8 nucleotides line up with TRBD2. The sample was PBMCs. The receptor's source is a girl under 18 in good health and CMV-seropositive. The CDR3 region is CASSARIPSGLNTGELFF. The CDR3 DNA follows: TGTGCCAGCAGCGCCCGTATACCTAGCGGGCTTAACACCGGGGAGCTGTTTTTT.